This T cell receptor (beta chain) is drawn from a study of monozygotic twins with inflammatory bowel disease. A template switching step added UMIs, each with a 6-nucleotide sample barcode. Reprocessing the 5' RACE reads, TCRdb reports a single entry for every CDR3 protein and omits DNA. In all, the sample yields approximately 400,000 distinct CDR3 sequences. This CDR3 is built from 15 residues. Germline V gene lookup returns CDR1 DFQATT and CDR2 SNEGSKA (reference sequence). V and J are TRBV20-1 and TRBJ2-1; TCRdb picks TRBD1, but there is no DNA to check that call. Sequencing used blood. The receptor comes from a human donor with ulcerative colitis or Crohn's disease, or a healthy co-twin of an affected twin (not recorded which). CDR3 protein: CSADTGTAAYNEQFF.